These 10 T cell receptor beta chains were sequenced from one sample in a study of blood T cells in healthy people across ages. Primers used in a second PCR of about 7 to 11 cycles were a sample-barcoded 5' primer and a J-beta primer mix. MiXCR, applied by TCRdb to the 5' RACE reads, yields one record per CDR3 protein. The sample comprises about 1.6 million distinct CDR3 sequences, roughly 30% of which are singletons, and around 11% rests with the top ten. Sequenced material: blood. The source is a woman aged 30 to 39 in good health.

The chain links TRBV24-1 to TRBJ2-2, with TRBD2 identical over 16 bases. Germline CDR1 and CDR2: KGHDR and SFDVKD. This CDR3 is 20 amino acids long. The junction had 10 bases not matched to a gene; V was cut back by 3 bases and J by 4 bases. CDR3 sequence: CATSDRTGTSGRAVTGELFF. The CDR3 DNA sequence: TGTGCCACCAGTGATCGAACCGGGACTAGCGGGAGGGCAGTCACCGGGGAGCTGTTTTTT.

This clonotype turned up a few times. The chain joins TRBV13 to TRBJ1-2; TRBD1 matches 9 bases. This CDR3 comprises 15 residues. Germline loops: CDR1 PRHDT, CDR2 FYEKMQ (reference sequence). The V segment lost 5 bases and the J segment 5 bases; nucleotides outside the gene matches: 9. The DNA of the CDR3 is TGTGCCAGCAGCCAGGGACAGGGTAGTTATTATGGCTACACCTTC. Residues: CASSQGQGSYYGYTF.

This sequence joins TRBV10-3 and TRBJ2-5; 9 bases agree with TRBD1. The CDR3 runs to 13 residues. Germline V gives CDR1 ENHRY, CDR2 SYGVKD. The CDR3 sequence: CTTQQGAGETQYF. The CDR3, as DNA: TGTACCACCCAACAGGGGGCGGGAGAGACCCAGTACTTC.

The chain has TRBV20-1 and TRBJ2-7; TRBD2 aligns across 13 bases. The trim removed 1 base at V and 7 bases at J, leaving 7 bases unmatched. Germline CDR1 DFQATT, CDR2 SNEGSKA (reference sequence). The CDR3 is 15 amino acids. CDR3 DNA: TGCAGTGCTAGAGTACTAGCGGGGGGGCCTCAGGAGCAGTACTTC. Its translation: CSARVLAGGPQEQYF.

This chain connects TRBV7-9 to TRBJ2-3; D not resolved. Per the germline V gene, CDR1 is SEHNR and CDR2 is FQNEAQ (reference sequence). This CDR3 comprises 15 residues. Trimming left V 1 base short and J 0 bases short, with 8 bases between. As DNA, the CDR3 is TGTGCCAGCAGCTTAGAGTCTAGAAGCACAGATACGCAGTATTTT. This encodes CASSLESRSTDTQYF. Full variable domain (remainder filled in from reference TRBV7-9 and TRBJ2-3): DTGVSQNPRHKITKRGQNVTFRCDPISEHNRLYWYRQTLGQGPEFLTYFQNEAQLEKSRLLSDRFSAERPKGSFSTLEIQRTEQGDSAMYLCASSLESRSTDTQYFGPGTRLTVL.

The chain couples TRBV30 to TRBJ2-5; D possibly corresponds to TRBD2 (6 bases). The V gene's germline CDR1 is GTSNPN and CDR2 SVGIG (reference sequence). The CDR3 extends over 15 amino acids. Trimming stripped 6 bases from V and 4 bases from J, with 21 bases between. CDR3 in amino acids: CACRLGQVGGETQYF. CDR3 nucleotide sequence: TGTGCCTGCCGCTTGGGGCAGGTCGGGGGAGAGACCCAGTACTTC. The variable domain in full, completed from reference TRBV30 and TRBJ2-5, reads SQTIHQWPATLVQPVGSPLSLECTVEGTSNPNLYWYRQAAGRGLQLLFYSVGIGQISSEVPQNLSASRPQDRQFILSSKKLLLSDSGFYLCACRLGQVGGETQYFGPGTRLLVL.

This clonotype was found a few times. The rearrangement uses TRBV29-1 and TRBJ2-1; 9 nucleotides match TRBD1. V gave up 3 bases and J gave up 9 bases; unmatched junction bases: 6. The germline V gene has CDR1 SQVTM and CDR2 ANQGSEA. This CDR3 has 13 amino acids. The DNA for the CDR3 is TGCAGCGTTGACCGGGACAGGGAGGGTGAGCAGTTCTTC. This codes for CSVDRDREGEQFF.

This clonotype showed up just a few times. The V call is TRBV7-9, the J call TRBJ2-6, with a weak D call TRBD1 (7 bases). The CDR3 loop spans 18 amino acids. Germline V gene lookup returns CDR1 SEHNR and CDR2 FQNEAQ (reference sequence). Deletions cut 5 bases from V and 0 bases from J, with 17 bases between. The CDR3 DNA follows: TGTGCCAGCAGCCCTGGGGGGACAGCATCCTCTGGGGCCAACGTCCTGACTTTC. The encoded protein is CASSPGGTASSGANVLTF.

This clonotype came up a few times. The V gene is TRBV6-1, the J gene TRBJ2-7, with a possible D match to TRBD2 (6 bases). The V gene's germline CDR1 is MNHNS and CDR2 SASEGT. The CDR3 runs 12 residues. V gave up 8 bases and J gave up 3 bases, with 11 bases separating them. The chain's CDR3 is CASRDFYYEQYF. The CDR3 bases are TGTGCCAGCCGGGACTTTTACTACGAGCAGTACTTC.

In this sample, this clonotype turned up a few times. The chain has TRBV27 and TRBJ2-1; D remains ambiguous. The CDR3 is 12 amino acids. CDR1 and CDR2 (germline): MNHEY, SMNVEV (reference sequence). The ends were cut back, 5 bases at V and 5 bases at J, with 7 bases in the middle. CDR3 DNA: TGTGCCAGCAGTGGGTCGAACAATGAGCAGTTCTTC. Its protein is CASSGSNNEQFF.